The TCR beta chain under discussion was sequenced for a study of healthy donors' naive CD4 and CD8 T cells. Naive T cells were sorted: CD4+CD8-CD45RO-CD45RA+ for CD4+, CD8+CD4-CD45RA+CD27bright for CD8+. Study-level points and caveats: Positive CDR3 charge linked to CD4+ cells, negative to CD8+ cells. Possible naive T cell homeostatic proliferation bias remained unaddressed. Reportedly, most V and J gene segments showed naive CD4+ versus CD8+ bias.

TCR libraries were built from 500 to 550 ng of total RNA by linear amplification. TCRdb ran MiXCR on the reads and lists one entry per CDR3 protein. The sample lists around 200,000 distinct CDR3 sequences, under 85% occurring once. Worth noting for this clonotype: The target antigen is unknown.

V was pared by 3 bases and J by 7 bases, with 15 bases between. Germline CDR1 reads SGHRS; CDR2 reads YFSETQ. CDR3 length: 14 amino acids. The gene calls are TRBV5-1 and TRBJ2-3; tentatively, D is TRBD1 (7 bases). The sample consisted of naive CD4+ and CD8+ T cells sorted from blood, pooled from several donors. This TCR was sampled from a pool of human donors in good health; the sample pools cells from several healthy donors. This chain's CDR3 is CASSSTSGGNTQYF. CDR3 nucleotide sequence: TGCGCCAGCAGCTCGACTTCAGGGGGGAATACGCAGTATTTT.